These 20 T cell receptor beta chains originate from one sample sequenced in a study of blood T cell repertoires in COVID-19. Libraries were prepared by immunoSEQ multiplex PCR; TCRdb keeps only in-frame clonotypes and omits some of them. Of some 270,000 clones listed, 89% were seen once; the top ten hold 4% to 5%. Sequencing was carried out using peripheral blood. The receptor source for this set is a woman between 40 and 55 years old who had recovered from COVID-19.

V usage is TRBV5-4 and J usage is TRBJ2-5; TRBD1 matches at 10 bases. J gave up 2 bases and V 1 base, and 2 bases lay outside the gene matches. Germline CDR1 SGHNT, CDR2 YYREEE (reference sequence). The CDR3 is 15 amino acids. CDR3 nucleotides: TGTGCCAGCAGCTTGAAGGGACAGGGGCAAGAGACCCAGTACTTC. Amino acids: CASSLKGQGQETQYF.

A single count supports this clone. The chain joins TRBV24-1 to TRBJ1-1; D uncertain. This CDR3 has 13 amino acids. CDR1 is KGHDR, CDR2 SFDVKD, per germline. V was clipped by 3 bases and J by 0 bases, with 4 bases between them. CDR3 sequence: CATSDTVNTEAFF. In DNA, the CDR3 is TGTGCCACCAGTGATACAGTGAACACTGAAGCTTTCTTT.

This clone turned up a few times. The rearrangement uses TRBV10-3 and TRBJ1-6, with D perhaps TRBD1 (5 bases). The CDR3 loop spans 19 amino acids. Trimming stripped 4 bases from V and 0 bases from J, with 19 bases between. CDR1 ENHRY and CDR2 SYGVKD come from the germline V gene. For the CDR3, the DNA is TGTGCCATCAGTGCTAACAGGAAAATGAAACGCTCCTATAATTCACCCCTCCACTTT. Its translation is CAISANRKMKRSYNSPLHF.

The rearrangement joins TRBV18 to TRBJ1-6; D ambiguous. The CDR3 totals 14 residues. V lost 2 bases and J 7 bases, leaving 9 bases between the germline ends. CDR1 and CDR2 (germline): KGHSH, LQKENI. The CDR3 region is CASSPGGRNSPLHF. The CDR3 DNA reads as TGTGCCAGCTCACCAGGTGGCCGAAATTCACCCCTCCACTTT.

The V gene is TRBV30, the J gene TRBJ2-5, with D unresolved. The CDR3 spans 14 residues. Germline V gene sequence: CDR1 GTSNPN, CDR2 SVGIG (reference sequence). V shed 0 bases and J shed 7 bases, with 15 bases lying between them. The CDR3 reads CAWSVSRRDRTQYF. The CDR3 region has the DNA TGTGCCTGGAGTGTATCCCGCCGCGATCGGACCCAGTACTTC.

V and J are TRBV2 and TRBJ2-3, with 8 nucleotides matching TRBD2. Germline CDR1 reads SNHLY; CDR2 reads FYNNEI. The CDR3 length is 15 residues. Germline trimming cut 5 bases from V and 1 base from J; bases unmatched to any gene: 5. The CDR3 nucleotides are TGTGCCAGCAGTAACGGACTAGCCGGCACAGATACGCAGTATTTT. Its translation is CASSNGLAGTDTQYF. Full variable domain (rest looked up from reference TRBV2 and TRBJ2-3): EPEVTQTPSHQVTQMGQEVILRCVPISNHLYFYWYRQILGQKVEFLVSFYNNEISEKSEIFDDQFSVERPDGSNFTLKIRSTKLEDSAMYFCASSNGLAGTDTQYFGPGTRLTVL.

This rearrangement joins TRBV19 to TRBJ2-7, with TRBD2 matching over 13 bases. Germline CDR1 LNHDA, CDR2 SQIVND (reference sequence). Unmatched junction bases numbered 9, after V lost 2 bases and J lost 5 bases. The CDR3 has 17 residues. CDR3 loop: CASSIKGGLAGVNEQYF. The CDR3 nucleotides read TGTGCCAGTAGTATAAAAGGAGGACTAGCGGGGGTCAACGAGCAGTACTTC.

This clone was counted once. The rearrangement uses TRBV10-3 and TRBJ2-1; TRBD2 aligns across 12 bases. Per the germline V gene, CDR1 is ENHRY and CDR2 is SYGVKD. After removal of 4 bases from V and 9 bases from J, the junction contained 13 bases not matched to a gene. The length of the CDR3 is 17 residues. CDR3 sequence reads: CAISAASTTSGGSEQFF. The CDR3 DNA reads as TGTGCCATCAGTGCGGCTTCTACGACTAGCGGGGGTAGTGAGCAGTTCTTC.

For this clone: Other DNA sequences from this sample encode an identical CDR3 as well. This chain uses TRBV7-9 with TRBJ2-7; 7 bases are shared with TRBD1. The CDR3 is made up of 14 amino acids. V dropped 0 bases and J dropped 2; count of bases not matched to a gene: 1. Per germline, CDR1 SEHNR and CDR2 FQNEAQ (reference sequence). CDR3 DNA: TGTGCCAGCAGCTTAGCTGGACAGGCCTACGAGCAGTACTTC. It encodes CASSLAGQAYEQYF.

The gene calls are TRBV19 and TRBJ2-5; TRBD2 is a possible D gene (5 bases). V lost 9 bases to trimming and J lost 5 bases, with 10 bases between them. The germline V gene has CDR1 LNHDA and CDR2 SQIVND (reference sequence). The CDR3 runs 11 residues. The CDR3 bases are TGTGCCAGCGGGGTTACGGAGACCCAGTACTTC. It translates to CASGVTETQYF.

Written as DNA, the CDR3 is TGTGCCAGCAGCGTTGGGACTGGCGGCTACACCTTC. Residues: CASSVGTGGYTF. The chain uses TRBV9 and TRBJ1-2; tentative D call: TRBD1 (5 bases). Trimming took off 2 bases at V and 8 bases at J, with 10 bases between the two ends. CDR1 is SGDLS and CDR2 is YYNGEE in the germline V gene. The length of the CDR3 is 12 residues.

The chain uses TRBV2 and TRBJ2-1, with D perhaps matching TRBD2 (6 bases). V was trimmed by 5 bases and J by 8 bases, leaving 10 bases between them. Looked up from germline, CDR1 is SNHLY and CDR2 is FYNNEI. The CDR3 has 12 residues. The CDR3 loop is CASSTSGDEQFF. The CDR3 DNA reads as TGTGCCAGCAGTACCTCGGGGGATGAGCAGTTCTTC.

The rearrangement joins TRBV5-4 to TRBJ2-5; TRBD2 matches 8 bases. CDR1 and CDR2 from the germline V gene are SGHNT and YYREEE (reference sequence). This CDR3 is built from 17 residues. Germline trimming cut 2 bases from V and 4 bases from J; bases unmatched to any gene: 13. The CDR3: CASSLPPQLGGGETQYF. The DNA for the CDR3 is TGTGCCAGCAGCTTACCGCCCCAGCTCGGGGGGGGAGAGACCCAGTACTTC. Looking up the rest from reference TRBV5-4 and TRBJ2-5 gives the full variable domain: ETGVTQSPTHLIKTRGQQVTLRCSSQSGHNTVSWYQQALGQGPQFIFQYYREEENGRGNFPPRFSGLQFPNYSSELNVNALELDDSALYLCASSLPPQLGGGETQYFGPGTRLLVL.

The chain combines TRBV7-2 with TRBJ2-7, with 13 bases lining up with TRBD2. Trimming at V came to 4 bases and at J to 5 bases, leaving 5 bases not matched to a gene. There are 15 residues in the CDR3. Germline V gene lookup returns CDR1 SGHTA and CDR2 FQGNSA. The CDR3: CASSSRLAGGHEQYF. The CDR3, as DNA: TGTGCCAGCAGCTCCCGACTAGCGGGGGGCCACGAGCAGTACTTC. The full variable domain, completed using reference TRBV7-2 and TRBJ2-7, is GAGVSQSPSNKVTEKGKDVELRCDPISGHTALYWYRQSLGQGLEFLIYFQGNSAPDKSGLPSDRFSAERTGGSVSTLTIQRTQQEDSAVYLCASSSRLAGGHEQYFGPGTRLTVT.

The chain uses TRBV2 and TRBJ1-5; 8 nucleotides agree with TRBD1. From germline, CDR1 is SNHLY and CDR2 FYNNEI. V lost 4 bases to trimming and J lost 5 bases; unmatched junction nucleotides: 10. CDR3 size: 16 residues. CDR3 nucleotide sequence: TGTGCCAGCAGTGCTAGACAGGGGTTCAGGGATCAGCCCCAGCATTTT. Translated, it gives CASSARQGFRDQPQHF.

V gene TRBV4-3 combines with J gene TRBJ2-7; TRBD2 aligns across 8 bases. This CDR3 is built from 14 residues. After removal of 4 bases from V and 2 bases from J, the junction contained 4 bases not matched to a gene. In germline, CDR1 is LGHNA, CDR2 YSLEER. The CDR3 region is CASSPGGVPYEQYV. The CDR3 nucleotides read TGCGCCAGCAGCCCGGGGGGGGTTCCCTACGAGCAGTACGTC.

The gene calls are TRBV11-2 and TRBJ2-3; 14 positions match TRBD2. This CDR3 region has 19 residues. Germline CDR1 reads SGHAT; CDR2 reads FQNNGV. V shed 2 bases, J shed 6 bases, and the junction held 13 bases outside the gene matches. The CDR3 is CASSLQGGLAGVYSDTQYF. The CDR3 bases are TGTGCCAGCAGCTTACAGGGGGGACTAGCGGGAGTTTATTCGGATACGCAGTATTTT.

V usage is TRBV6-5 and J usage is TRBJ1-1; 7 bases match TRBD1. The V gene end was trimmed by 6 bases and the J gene end by 4 bases; junction bases not matched to a gene: 8. Germline CDR1 MNHEY, CDR2 SVGAGI. The CDR3 spans 14 residues. The CDR3 sequence is CASRLQGGVTEAFF. In DNA form, the CDR3 reads TGTGCCAGCAGACTTCAGGGGGGAGTCACTGAAGCTTTCTTT.

The chain employs TRBV2 and TRBJ2-5, with D perhaps TRBD1 (5 bases). Germline CDR1 SNHLY, CDR2 FYNNEI. V lost 6 bases and J lost 5, with 13 bases in between. The CDR3 is 13 amino acids. The CDR3 protein is CASSPNRRETQYF. CDR3 nucleotides: TGTGCCAGCAGCCCTAACAGGCGGGAGACCCAGTACTTC.

The table lists this clone with a few counts. This chain connects TRBV6-1 to TRBJ2-7; the D gene is possibly TRBD1 (6 bases). The germline V gene has CDR1 MNHNS and CDR2 SASEGT. The V end lost 0 bases, the J end lost 3 bases, and 9 bases lay between the germline ends. This CDR3 region has 14 residues. Here the CDR3 reads CASSEAGTNYEQYF. CDR3 DNA: TGTGCCAGCAGTGAAGCCGGGACAAACTACGAGCAGTACTTC.